Each of the 26 T cell receptor beta chains below was sequenced from the same sample in a study of immune evolution from preneoplasia to lung adenocarcinoma. This table comes from immunoSEQ multiplex PCR, and its TCRdb copy is limited to in-frame clones, with some not included. The sample carries a few thousand clones, over 75% recorded once. Sequencing was performed on FFPE atypical adenomatous hyperplasia tissue from the lung. Subset given: atypical adenomatous hyperplasia (AAH), lung preneoplasia. These receptor sequences come from a person aged 65-85 years with lung adenocarcinoma.

The rearrangement links TRBV4-1 to TRBJ2-7; 7 nucleotides line up with TRBD1. The J segment lost 0 bases and the V segment lost 4 bases, leaving 3 bases of the junction unmatched. Germline V gives CDR1 MGHRA, CDR2 YSYEKL. The CDR3 totals 14 residues. Written as DNA, the CDR3 is TGCGCCAGCAGCCTCGGGGACAGCTCCTACGAGCAGTACTTC. Encoded protein: CASSLGDSSYEQYF.

This clone was counted a single time. The CDR3 nucleotides read TGTGCCAGCAGTGACAGAACCCTCCAAGAGACCCAGTACTTC. This gives the protein CASSDRTLQETQYF. The chain joins TRBV2 to TRBJ2-5; D gene uncertain. V dropped 3 bases and J dropped 1 base, with 9 bases sitting between them. The CDR3 loop spans 14 amino acids. Germline CDR1 SNHLY, CDR2 FYNNEI.

V is TRBV5-6 and J is TRBJ2-5; TRBD2 matches 11 bases. Germline CDR1 and CDR2: SGHDT and YYEEEE. Trimming at V came to 2 bases and at J to 1 base, leaving 7 bases not matched to a gene. The CDR3 has 17 amino acids. The CDR3 coding sequence is TGTGCCAGCAGCTTTGGTTCGGGACTAGCGGTCCAAGAGACCCAGTACTTC. Its protein is CASSFGSGLAVQETQYF.

CDR3 residues: CASSFRTTNTGELFF. The CDR3 bases are TGTGCCAGCAGTTTCCGGACAACGAACACCGGGGAGCTGTTTTTT. V usage is TRBV25-1 and J usage is TRBJ2-2; D might be TRBD1 (5 bases). The ends were cut back, 5 bases at V and 0 bases at J, with 10 bases in the middle. Germline lookup yields CDR1 MGHDK and CDR2 SYGVNS. This CDR3 comprises 15 residues.

The V and J genes are TRBV11-2 and TRBJ2-1; tentatively, D is TRBD2 (6 bases). V lost 3 bases and J lost 4, with 13 bases in between. Germline CDR1 and CDR2: SGHAT and FQNNGV. This CDR3 has 15 amino acids. The CDR3 DNA reads as TGTGCCAGCAGCTTCCGTCGGACTACTTACAATGAGCAGTTCTTC. This codes for CASSFRRTTYNEQFF.

This sequence joins TRBV4-1 and TRBJ2-1; 12 nucleotides agree with TRBD2. Germline V gene data show CDR1 as MGHRA and CDR2 as YSYEKL. After removal of 3 bases from V and 6 bases from J, the junction contained 0 bases not matched to a gene. The CDR3 covers 14 residues. The CDR3: CASSQGLAGNEQFF. CDR3 coding DNA: TGCGCCAGCAGCCAGGGACTAGCGGGCAATGAGCAGTTCTTC.

V usage is TRBV2 and J usage is TRBJ2-7; a possible D gene is TRBD1 (5 bases). With 6 bases removed from V and 1 base from J, the gap between germline ends came to 10 bases. The CDR3 runs 13 residues. The V gene's germline CDR1 is SNHLY and CDR2 FYNNEI. The CDR3 here is CASSGDSSYEQYF. DNA for the CDR3: TGTGCCAGCAGCGGTGACAGTTCCTACGAGCAGTACTTC.

The genes are TRBV9 and TRBJ1-5; D unclear. V shed 5 bases and J shed 6 bases, with 12 bases lying between them. The CDR3 has 13 residues. Germline V lookup: CDR1 SGDLS, CDR2 YYNGEE. DNA of the CDR3: TGTGCCAGCAGTATCGGGTTCGGTCAGCCCCAGCATTTT. This encodes CASSIGFGQPQHF.

This chain links TRBV18 with TRBJ2-7, with D possibly being TRBD2 (6 bases). The CDR3 length is 14 residues. V was pared by 3 bases and J by 0 bases, with 9 bases between. CDR1 is KGHSH, CDR2 LQKENI, per germline. CDR3 loop: CASSPQGGSYEQYF. The CDR3, as DNA: TGTGCCAGCTCACCCCAGGGAGGCTCCTACGAGCAGTACTTC.

The chain recombines TRBV6-1 with TRBJ2-1; 7 positions agree with TRBD1. Trimming removed 3 bases from V and 15 bases from J; junction bases left unmatched: 11. The germline V gene has CDR1 MNHNS and CDR2 SASEGT. CDR3 size: 13 residues. CDR3: CASSDTPDRYLFF. The DNA of the CDR3 is TGTGCCAGCAGTGACACCCCGGACAGGTATCTGTTCTTC.

This rearrangement joins TRBV11-2 to TRBJ2-3, with D uncertain. The germline gives CDR1 SGHAT, CDR2 FQNNGV. This CDR3 is 16 amino acids long. Trimming removed 2 bases from V and 6 bases from J, with 18 bases in between. The CDR3 DNA reads as TGTGCCAGCAGCTTAAGGTCGCATGGGGAATTGGATACGCAGTATTTT. This encodes CASSLRSHGELDTQYF. Full variable domain (rest looked up from reference TRBV11-2 and TRBJ2-3): EAGVAQSPRYKIIEKRQSVAFWCNPISGHATLYWYQQILGQGPKLLIQFQNNGVVDDSQLPKDRFSAERLKGVDSTLKIQPAKLEDSAVYLCASSLRSHGELDTQYFGPGTRLTVL.

V and J are TRBV29-1 and TRBJ1-2, with 8 bases that match TRBD1. Trimming took 2 bases from V and 4 from J; bases not matched to a gene: 6. Germline-derived CDR1 and CDR2 are SQVTM and ANQGSEA. The CDR3 covers 14 residues. As DNA, the CDR3 is TGCAGCGTTGAAAGGAAGGGGACAGGCTATGGCTACACCTTC. Protein sequence: CSVERKGTGYGYTF.

The genes are TRBV19 and TRBJ2-7; D is perhaps TRBD1 (6 bases). CDR3 length: 15 amino acids. Germline V CDR1 and CDR2: LNHDA, SQIVND (reference sequence). Deletions cut 5 bases from V and 1 base from J, with 15 bases between. The CDR3 region is CASSVMGTSSYEQYF. CDR3 coding DNA: TGTGCCAGTAGTGTCATGGGGACATCATCCTACGAGCAGTACTTC.

This chain links TRBV6-1 with TRBJ1-2, with TRBD1 matching 9 bases. The CDR3 is 15 amino acids. The germline CDR1 and CDR2 sequences are MNHNS and SASEGT. Trimming took 1 base from V and 6 from J; bases not matched to a gene: 6. For the CDR3, the DNA is TGTGCCAGCAGTGAAGTAGGGGGACAGGGTCATGGCTACACCTTC. It yields the protein CASSEVGGQGHGYTF.

The rearrangement links TRBV11-2 to TRBJ2-5; 12 nucleotides match TRBD2. The CDR3 loop spans 16 amino acids. V shed 3 bases and J 5 bases; nucleotides not matched to a gene: 7. Per the germline V gene, CDR1 is SGHAT and CDR2 is FQNNGV. The DNA of the CDR3 is TGTGCCAGCAGCTTGAGACTAGCGGGAGTCTGGGAGACCCAGTACTTC. This codes for CASSLRLAGVWETQYF.

The genes are TRBV5-1 and TRBJ2-2, with D perhaps TRBD1 or TRBD2 (5 bases each). This CDR3 contains 16 residues. Germline V CDR1 and CDR2: SGHRS, YFSETQ. Between the trimmed V and J ends, which lost 0 bases and 3 bases, there was a span of 12 bases. CDR3 sequence (DNA): TGCGCCAGCAGCTTGGCCCCGCGAGGGGACACCGGGGAGCTGTTTTTT. Its protein product is CASSLAPRGDTGELFF.

This chain connects TRBV7-6 to TRBJ2-7, with 10 nucleotides matching TRBD2. Looked up from germline, CDR1 is SGHVS and CDR2 is FNYEAQ. V lost 5 bases to trimming and J lost 6 bases; unmatched junction nucleotides: 10. This CDR3 is 15 amino acids long. The CDR3 is CASSPSLAGAREQYF. The CDR3 coding sequence is TGTGCCAGCAGCCCCTCTCTAGCGGGAGCACGCGAGCAGTACTTC.

The chain links TRBV7-2 to TRBJ2-5; D remains unclear. Gene TRBJ2-7 matches the end of the DNA better, so the J call may be wrong. Germline-derived CDR1 and CDR2 are SGHTA and FQGNSA. The CDR3 contains 11 residues. The CDR3 is CASSFTYEQYF. In nucleotides, the CDR3 is TGTGCCAGCAGCTTCACCTACGAGCAGTACTTC.

The V gene is TRBV25-1, the J gene TRBJ2-1, with a tentative D call TRBD1 (6 bases). The length of the CDR3 is 16 residues. V was pared by 1 base and J by 8 bases, with 18 bases between. The germline gives CDR1 MGHDK, CDR2 SYGVNS. CDR3 bases: TGTGCCAGCAGTGAATGGCAGGACAGCCGTAGGGATGAGCAGTTCTTC. Translated, it gives CASSEWQDSRRDEQFF.

The chain couples TRBV7-9 to TRBJ2-2; D is undetermined. CDR3 length equals 13 residues. Trimming removed 5 bases from V and 2 bases from J, with 6 bases in between. Germline V gene lookup returns CDR1 SEHNR and CDR2 FQNEAQ (reference sequence). The CDR3 region has the DNA TGTGCCAGCAGCCCCGCTAACACCGGGGAGCTGTTTTTT. This gives the protein CASSPANTGELFF.

V and J are TRBV2 and TRBJ2-2, with a weak D call TRBD1 (6 bases). The ends were cut back, 5 bases at V and 4 bases at J, with 20 bases in the middle. Germline lookup yields CDR1 SNHLY and CDR2 FYNNEI. This CDR3 contains 17 residues. CDR3 in amino acids: CASSPTGDVRGTGELFF. The CDR3, as DNA: TGTGCCAGCAGTCCGACAGGTGATGTTCGTGGCACCGGGGAGCTGTTTTTT.

The chain uses TRBV30 and TRBJ1-4; 9 bases line up with TRBD1. CDR3 length: 15 amino acids. V dropped 1 base and J dropped 4; count of bases not matched to a gene: 4. The germline V gene has CDR1 GTSNPN and CDR2 SVGIG (reference sequence). CDR3 sequence: CAWSGGTGNNEKLFF. The DNA of the CDR3 is TGTGCCTGGAGTGGAGGGACAGGGAATAATGAAAAACTGTTTTTT.

V is TRBV18 and J is TRBJ2-5; 12 bases map to TRBD2. Germline values: CDR1 KGHSH, CDR2 LQKENI. This CDR3 contains 16 residues. V trimming: 3 bases; J trimming: 5 bases; junction bases outside the gene matches: 7. CDR3 amino acids: CASSPPGTSGRETQYF. DNA of the CDR3: TGTGCCAGCTCACCTCCAGGGACTAGCGGGCGGGAGACCCAGTACTTC.

This clone appeared a single time. V usage is TRBV27 and J usage is TRBJ1-3; the D gene is possibly TRBD1 (6 bases). Trimming shortened V by 2 bases and J by 8 bases, and 10 bases separated the two germline ends. CDR3 length: 13 amino acids. Per the germline V gene, CDR1 is MNHEY and CDR2 is SMNVEV (reference sequence). CDR3 nucleotide sequence: TGTGCCAGCAGTTTAAAACAGGGATACACCATATATTTT. It codes for CASSLKQGYTIYF.

The rearrangement uses TRBV7-2 and TRBJ1-5, with D possibly TRBD1 on 6 matching bases. The CDR3 runs to 15 residues. V was cut by 1 base and J by 3 bases, with 10 bases left in between. Looked up from germline, CDR1 is SGHTA and CDR2 is FQGNSA. CDR3 protein: CASSLVGAPNQPQHF. The CDR3 DNA reads as TGTGCCAGCAGCTTAGTGGGGGCGCCCAATCAGCCCCAGCATTTT. Full variable domain (remainder filled in from reference TRBV7-2 and TRBJ1-5): GAGVSQSPSNKVTEKGKDVELRCDPISGHTALYWYRQSLGQGLEFLIYFQGNSAPDKSGLPSDRFSAERTGGSVSTLTIQRTQQEDSAVYLCASSLVGAPNQPQHFGDGTRLSIL.

The V and J genes are TRBV11-3 and TRBJ1-4, with D uncertain. This CDR3 contains 13 residues. Germline-derived CDR1 and CDR2 are SGHNT and YENEEA. Between the trimmed V and J ends, which lost 6 bases and 6 bases, there was a span of 11 bases. The CDR3 DNA is TGTGCCAGCAGAAAGGACCGCGATGAAAAACTGTTTTTT. It is translated as CASRKDRDEKLFF.